These T cell receptor beta chains were read from a single sample in a study of blood T cell repertoires in COVID-19. Measured with immunoSEQ multiplex PCR; TCRdb has only the in-frame clones, and not every one. The sample shows 200,000 to 250,000 clones, 70% to 90% of them seen only once. The sequenced sample consisted of peripheral blood. Every receptor here comes from a man aged 25-45 years with COVID-19, enrolled during active disease. CDR3s include the opening cysteine and the closing phenylalanine or tryptophan. A D gene is named only where the DNA matches it firmly. Clone size appears in some rows only: once, few, many, or a class for an expanded clone.

D	size	V	J	DNA	CDR3
-	-	TRBV12-5	TRBJ2-3	TGTGCTAGTGGTTTGGCACTCGGTAGTAGAGGGTTTAGCACAGATACGCAGTATTTT	CASGLALGSRGFSTDTQYF
-	-	TRBV9	TRBJ2-1	TGTGCCAGCAGCGCTCTAGTGAGCTCCTACAATGAGCAGTTCTTC	CASSALVSSYNEQFF
-	-	TRBV7-6	TRBJ1-6	TGTGCCAGCAGATTAACAGGGCCGAGCTCCTATAATTCACCCCTCCACTTT	CASRLTGPSSYNSPLHF
-	-	TRBV4-1	TRBJ1-5	TGCGCCAGCAGCCAAGAAGGGGGTTCGGCCCGTCAGCCCCAGCATTTT	CASSQEGGSARQPQHF
-	-	TRBV10-3	TRBJ1-4	TGTGCCATCAGTGATATCGCAGTCAGGGGTGAAAAACTGTTTTTT	CAISDIAVRGEKLFF
TRBD1	-	TRBV6-5	TRBJ1-1	TGTGCCAGCGGCGAGACAGGGGGTAACACTGAAGCTTTCTTT	CASGETGGNTEAFF
TRBD2	-	TRBV10-3	TRBJ2-2	TGTGCCATCAGTTACTCCGGGACTAGGAATGCCGGGGAGCTGTTTTTT	CAISYSGTRNAGELFF
-	-	TRBV20-1	TRBJ2-7	TGCAGTGCTAGAAATGGGCTCGAGCAGTACTTC	CSARNGLEQYF
-	-	TRBV7-3	TRBJ2-1	TGTGCCAGCAGCTTAAGACGGAGTTTGATCGGCGATGAGCAGTTCTTC	CASSLRRSLIGDEQFF
TRBD2	-	TRBV27	TRBJ2-1	TGTGCCAGCAGTAGCGGGGCAGGAACGCACAATGAGCAGTTCTTC	CASSSGAGTHNEQFF
TRBD1	once	TRBV11-2	TRBJ1-2	TGTGCCAGCAGCTATAACAGGGGGGGTAACTATGGCTACACCTTC	CASSYNRGGNYGYTF
TRBD1	-	TRBV7-2	TRBJ1-1	TGTGCCAGCAGCTTATCCAGCACAGGGGCCGAGAACACTGAAGCTTTCTTT	CASSLSSTGAENTEAFF
TRBD2	-	TRBV4-3	TRBJ2-2	TGCGCCAGCAGCCAAGGGCGGGGGGCGAACACCGGGGAGCTGTTTTTT	CASSQGRGANTGELFF
TRBD1	-	TRBV6-5	TRBJ1-1	TGTGCCAGCCACAGGGGTCAGAACACTGAAGCTTTCTTT	CASHRGQNTEAFF
-	once	TRBV6-2/TRBV6-3	TRBJ2-7	TGTGCCAGCAGCCCCACAGGGACCTACGAGCAGTACTTC	CASSPTGTYEQYF
-	-	TRBV5-1	TRBJ1-4	TGCGCCAGCAGCTTGGGGCAAACAGGGTCAAGTGAAAAACTGTTTTTT	CASSLGQTGSSEKLFF
TRBD1	-	TRBV5-1	TRBJ1-2	TGCGCCAGCAGCTTGAGTAGGGCAGGGGGCACCGCGGTCCGTGGCTACACCTTC	CASSLSRAGGTAVRGYTF
-	-	TRBV19	TRBJ1-6	TGTGCCAGTAGTATATTGGGCACAAAAACTGATAATTCACCCCTCCACTTT	CASSILGTKTDNSPLHF
TRBD1	-	TRBV18	TRBJ1-4	TGTGCCAGCTCCTTAAACCGACAGGGGGCTGGTGAAAAACTGTTTTTT	CASSLNRQGAGEKLFF
-	-	TRBV19	TRBJ1-4	TGTGCCAGTAGAGACGGGGCAACTAATGAAAAACTGTTTTTT	CASRDGATNEKLFF
-	-	TRBV29-1	TRBJ1-1	TGCAGCGTTCAAGACCCTGCGTCCACTGAAGCTTTCTTT	CSVQDPASTEAFF
-	-	TRBV6-5	TRBJ2-5	TGTGCCAGCAGTTTCGGGTCTCCTGATGGGCAAGAGACCCAGTACTTC	CASSFGSPDGQETQYF
-	-	TRBV3-1/TRBV3-2	TRBJ1-2	TGTGCCAGCAGCCCGATTAGACAGTATGGCTACACCTTC	CASSPIRQYGYTF
-	once	TRBV27	TRBJ2-7	TGTGCCAGCAGTTTAGGGGCAGGGGTCCGGTACGAGCAGTACTTC	CASSLGAGVRYEQYF
TRBD2	-	TRBV11-2	TRBJ2-3	TGTGCCAGCAGCGCGAGGACCGGGACTAGCGGGAGAGTTACGCAGTATTTT	CASSARTGTSGRVTQYF
-	-	TRBV5-4	TRBJ1-1	TGTGCCAGCAGCTCCGGCGGGGATTTGGACACTGAAGCTTTCTTT	CASSSGGDLDTEAFF
TRBD1	-	TRBV5-1	TRBJ1-1	TGCGCCAGCAGCTTGGCCTGGGGGACAGGGGGCGGGTCGACTGAAGCTTTCTTT	CASSLAWGTGGGSTEAFF
-	-	TRBV28	TRBJ2-7	TGTGCCAGCAGTTTATGGGTAGGGGCAGGACCCTACGAGCAGTACTTC	CASSLWVGAGPYEQYF
-	-	TRBV2	TRBJ1-2	TGTGCCAGCAGTGCTGAGAGCCCCCATGGCTACACCTTC	CASSAESPHGYTF
TRBD2	-	TRBV15	TRBJ2-7	TGTGCCACCAGCAGAGAGACTAGCGGGGCATACGAGCAGTACTTC	CATSRETSGAYEQYF
TRBD1	-	TRBV7-9	TRBJ2-1	TGTGCCAGCAGCCCGCCGGGACAGGGGAAATACAATGAGCAGTTCTTC	CASSPPGQGKYNEQFF
TRBD1	few	TRBV20-1	TRBJ1-6	TGCAGTGCTAGTCCGCAGGGGGCTAATTCACCCCTCCACTTT	CSASPQGANSPLHF
TRBD1	-	TRBV6-2/TRBV6-3	TRBJ1-6	TGTGCCAGCAGTTACCGGCAGGGGGCAGTTAATTCACCCCTCCACTTT	CASSYRQGAVNSPLHF
-	few	TRBV14	TRBJ1-2	TGTGCCAGCAGCCGAGCAGACTTCTATGGCTACACCTTC	CASSRADFYGYTF
-	-	TRBV25-1	TRBJ1-4	TGTGCCAGCAGTGAAGCGGGGTTTGCAACTAATGAAAAACTGTTTTTT	CASSEAGFATNEKLFF
TRBD2	-	TRBV2	TRBJ2-3	TGTGCCAGCAGTGAAGCAAGGACTAGCGGAAACACAGATACGCAGTATTTT	CASSEARTSGNTDTQYF
TRBD1	-	TRBV5-1	TRBJ2-6	TGCGCCAGCAGTCCCACCACAGGGGTTAAAATCTGGGCCAACGTCCTGACTTTC	CASSPTTGVKIWANVLTF
-	-	TRBV29-1	TRBJ1-4	TGCAGCGTTGAAGATAGAAGGGGAGGCGAAAAACTGTTTTTT	CSVEDRRGGEKLFF
TRBD1	-	TRBV7-2	TRBJ1-4	TGTGCCAGCAGCTTACGAGGGGGGACAGGGGGCGCGGGTGAAAAACTGTTTTTT	CASSLRGGTGGAGEKLFF
-	-	TRBV7-2	TRBJ1-5	TGTGCCAGCAGCCCCCCCGGCGGAATCAATCAGCCCCAGCATTTT	CASSPPGGINQPQHF
-	-	TRBV2	TRBJ1-5	TGTGCCAGCAACCCTAGGACAGATAGCAATCAGCCCCAGCATTTT	CASNPRTDSNQPQHF
TRBD2	-	TRBV5-4	TRBJ2-1	TGTGCCAGCAGCCCTGAGGCCGGGACTAGCGGCTACAATGAGCAGTTCTTC	CASSPEAGTSGYNEQFF
-	-	TRBV3-1/TRBV3-2	TRBJ2-7	TGTGCCAGCAGCCACAGCGTCGGGGGTGACGAGCAGTACTTC	CASSHSVGGDEQYF
TRBD2	-	TRBV19	TRBJ2-1	TGTGCCAGTAGCTCGACTAGCGGGAGGGGAGAAGTGCAGTTCTTC	CASSSTSGRGEVQFF
TRBD2	-	TRBV13	TRBJ2-1	TGTGCCAGCAGCTTAGGCGGGAGGGGGAGGCAGTTCTTC	CASSLGGRGRQFF
-	-	TRBV6-5	TRBJ2-1	TGTGCCAGCAGTTACCCGGGATCCTACAATGAGCAGTTCTTC	CASSYPGSYNEQFF
TRBD1	-	TRBV5-1	TRBJ1-2	TGCGCCAGCAGCTTTACAGGGACAGGGGCTAACTATGGCTACACCTTC	CASSFTGTGANYGYTF
-	-	TRBV7-2	TRBJ1-2	TGTGCCAGCAGCCCGCGGACAGAACCCAACTATGGCTACACCTTC	CASSPRTEPNYGYTF
TRBD1	-	TRBV5-1	TRBJ1-4	TGCGCCAGCACAGGGGGGTCTAATGAAAAACTGTTTTTT	CASTGGSNEKLFF
TRBD1	-	TRBV3-1/TRBV3-2	TRBJ1-1	TGTGCCAGCAGCCAAGATGGACAGGGAGACACTGAAGCTTTCTTT	CASSQDGQGDTEAFF
-	-	TRBV19	TRBJ1-5	TGTGCCAGTACATCCGGGGGTTATAGCAATCAGCCCCAGCATTTT	CASTSGGYSNQPQHF
-	-	TRBV19	TRBJ2-7	TGTGCCAGTAGCCCTACGCCGAATTACGAGCAGTACTTC	CASSPTPNYEQYF
-	once	TRBV5-1	TRBJ2-1	TGCGCCAGCAGCCCCCCCCTAGGATCAGTCAATGAGCAGTTCTTC	CASSPPLGSVNEQFF